This TCR beta chain was documented in a study of cytomegalovirus exposure and HLA in healthy donors. Whole-study findings and limits: The study flagged 150 to 200 TCR beta chains as cytomegalovirus-associated. The authors judged a highly shared variant cluster likely a sequencing artifact.

The PCR employed 60 Vbeta primers together with 13 Jbeta primers. Original methodology: About 80 million unique TCR beta chains, 10 million to 13 million of them shared, were counted by a later analysis. The method was immunoSEQ multiplex PCR; TCRdb's version includes in-frame clones alone and lacks a portion of them. That table is the source of V, J and clone size, and D and trimming were worked out from the DNA. The sample includes about 140,000 clones, around 80% of them seen just once. In its sample, this clone was seen once. Its antigen remains unknown. CDR1 and CDR2 (germline): MDHEN, SYDVKM. V was pared by 3 bases and J by 8 bases, with 3 bases of the junction left unmatched. There are 13 residues in the CDR3.

Sequenced sample: PBMCs. The chain has TRBV28 and TRBJ1-2; 10 bases match TRBD1. The sequence was collected from a man aged 18-30 years in good health and CMV-seropositive. The DNA of the CDR3 is TGTGCCAGCAGTTTGGGGACAGGGGAGGGCTACACCTTC. This gives the protein CASSLGTGEGYTF.